Presented here are 30 T cell receptor beta chains from one specimen sequenced in a study of T cells after yellow fever vaccination. One entry per CDR3 protein, called by TCRdb with MiXCR from the 5' RACE reads. This sample has more than 45,000 distinct CDR3 sequences, with 5% to 6.5% found just once. Sequenced here: PBMCs, either bulk or a sorted T-cell subset (CD4+, CD8+, memory, or dextramer-sorted; not recorded which), sampled on the day of the yellow fever booster vaccination. All receptors derive from a man younger than 35 who received the YFV17D yellow fever vaccine.

This clonotype was detected only a few times. The chain is built from TRBV4-1 and TRBJ1-4, with D uncertain. This CDR3 contains 12 residues. V was cut by 6 bases and J by 0 bases, with 2 bases left in between. The germline gives CDR1 MGHRA, CDR2 YSYEKL. The CDR3: CASSATNEKLFF. The CDR3 DNA follows: TGCGCCAGCAGTGCAACTAATGAAAAACTGTTTTTT.

This clonotype was recorded many times. The V and J genes are TRBV7-9 and TRBJ1-1; D not certain. The CDR3 is 12 residues long. Deletions cut 1 base from V and 7 bases from J, with 7 bases between. In germline, CDR1 is SEHNR, CDR2 FQNEAQ (reference sequence). CDR3 in amino acids: CASSLGQDEAFF. CDR3 DNA sequence: TGTGCCAGCAGCTTAGGCCAGGATGAAGCTTTCTTT.

The chain combines TRBV4-3 with TRBJ2-7; D is possibly TRBD1 (5 bases). The CDR3 consists of 14 residues. CDR1 is LGHNA and CDR2 is YSLEER in the germline V gene. Trimming left V 4 bases short and J 1 base short, with 11 bases between. The CDR3 spells CASSPLDTSYEQYF. CDR3 nucleotide sequence: TGCGCCAGCAGCCCTTTGGACACTTCCTACGAGCAGTACTTC.

The chain is built from TRBV4-1 and TRBJ1-1; 7 nucleotides line up with TRBD1. Looked up from germline, CDR1 is MGHRA and CDR2 is YSYEKL. V was clipped by 0 bases and J by 1 base; unmatched bases: 8. This CDR3 contains 17 residues. The CDR3 nucleotides are TGCGCCAGCAGCCAAGATATGGGGGCAGGGGGGAACACTGAAGCTTTCTTT. Amino acids: CASSQDMGAGGNTEAFF.

This clonotype was recorded at least ten times. The CDR3 DNA follows: TGTGCCAGCAACGGACAGGGGGCACCCCTCACCGGGGAGCTGTTTTTT. Its protein is CASNGQGAPLTGELFF. The gene calls are TRBV2 and TRBJ2-2; 11 bases agree with TRBD1. CDR1 and CDR2 (germline): SNHLY, FYNNEI. This CDR3 is built from 16 residues. Unmatched junction bases numbered 8, after V lost 7 bases and J lost 4 bases.

This clonotype was observed many times. The chain carries TRBV6-5 and TRBJ1-1; a possible D gene is TRBD1 (5 bases). The CDR3 loop spans 13 amino acids. V was clipped by 2 bases and J by 7 bases, with 11 bases between them. Germline CDR1 MNHEY, CDR2 SVGAGI. CDR3 DNA: TGTGCCAGCAGTTACACTTCGGGGCGTGAAGCTTTCTTT. This encodes CASSYTSGREAFF.

This clonotype appeared a few times. The J gene is TRBJ1-1, the V gene TRBV12-3 or TRBV12-4; tentative D call: TRBD1 (6 bases). The germline V and J ends were trimmed by 5 bases and 1 base, with 8 bases remaining between them. The CDR3 runs to 13 residues. CDR3 region: CASSARGNTEAFF. DNA of the CDR3: TGTGCCAGCAGTGCCAGGGGGAACACTGAAGCTTTCTTT.

This clonotype occurred many times. The rearrangement joins TRBV12-3 or TRBV12-4 to TRBJ2-7; 13 positions agree with TRBD2. With V trimmed by 5 bases and J by 6 bases, 7 bases remained unmatched. This CDR3 has 15 residues. The CDR3 region has the DNA TGTGCCAGCAGTCCACTAGCGGGGGGGCTTAGCGAGCAGTACTTC. It codes for CASSPLAGGLSEQYF.

This clonotype was detected a few times. V and J are TRBV15 and TRBJ1-4; the D is unclear. V lost 8 bases to trimming and J lost 0 bases, with 13 bases between them. The length of the CDR3 is 15 residues. CDR1 and CDR2 (germline): LNHNV, YYDKDF (reference sequence). The CDR3 here is CATCPRRATNEKLFF. DNA of the CDR3: TGTGCCACCTGCCCACGACGGGCAACTAATGAAAAACTGTTTTTT.

The CDR3 bases are TGTGCCAGCAGCGTTTCGGATGAGCAGTTCTTC. Its protein is CASSVSDEQFF. The chain combines TRBV9 with TRBJ2-1; D is uncertain. CDR3 length equals 11 residues. V was trimmed by 2 bases and J by 8 bases, leaving 5 bases between them. Germline loops: CDR1 SGDLS, CDR2 YYNGEE.

This clonotype was observed many times. The chain joins TRBV4-1 to TRBJ2-5; 9 nucleotides agree with TRBD2. The CDR3 is 15 residues long. V lost 0 bases, J lost 6 bases, and 5 bases stayed unmatched. The germline V gene encodes CDR1 MGHRA and CDR2 YSYEKL. CDR3 coding DNA: TGCGCCAGCAGCCAAGAAGGCGGGGGGGCAAAGACCCAGTACTTC. It is translated as CASSQEGGGAKTQYF.

V and J are TRBV5-1 and TRBJ2-1; D tentatively reads TRBD1 or TRBD2 (5 bases each). The germline gives CDR1 SGHRS, CDR2 YFSETQ. Trimming cost V 6 bases and J 6 bases, with 22 bases left between them. The CDR3 spans 16 residues. CDR3 nucleotide sequence: TGCGCCAGCACCTTATCATCCGGGACCCTTGGCAATGAGCAGTTCTTC. Translated, it gives CASTLSSGTLGNEQFF.

This clonotype has ten or more counts. V and J are TRBV6-5 and TRBJ1-6; 7 nucleotides align to TRBD1. V lost 2 bases and J lost 6; bases outside the gene matches: 1. CDR1 is MNHEY and CDR2 is SVGAGI in the germline V gene. This CDR3 is 14 amino acids long. The CDR3 loop reads CASSYRGPNSPLHF. In DNA form, the CDR3 reads TGTGCCAGCAGTTACAGGGGGCCTAATTCACCCCTCCACTTT.

V is TRBV5-1 and J is TRBJ2-2, with 9 bases fitting TRBD1. This CDR3 has 16 amino acids. Germline lookup yields CDR1 SGHRS and CDR2 YFSETQ. The V and J ends lost 2 bases and 1 base, in that order; junction bases with no gene match: 3. Here the CDR3 reads CASSFGGQGNTGELFF. CDR3 sequence (DNA): TGCGCCAGCAGCTTTGGGGGACAGGGGAACACCGGGGAGCTGTTTTTT.

This clonotype was seen repeatedly, ten times or more. The genes are TRBV6-6 and TRBJ2-7; 10 nucleotides agree with TRBD1. From germline, CDR1 is MNHNY and CDR2 SVGAGI (reference sequence). Losses at the gene ends were 1 base for V and 1 base for J; bases not matched to a gene: 7. This CDR3 has 17 amino acids. The CDR3 DNA is TGTGCCAGCAGTTACTGGGACAGGGGAGGGGGTTCCTACGAGCAGTACTTC. This translates into CASSYWDRGGGSYEQYF.

The rearrangement joins TRBV14 to TRBJ2-1; 13 bases are shared with TRBD2. The CDR3 extends over 13 amino acids. Germline CDR1 reads SGHDN; CDR2 reads FVKESK. Trimming took 6 bases from V and 10 from J; bases not matched to a gene: 3. The CDR3 reads CASRRLAGGEQFF. CDR3 DNA: TGTGCCAGCAGACGACTAGCGGGGGGAGAGCAGTTCTTC.

This clonotype occurred a few times. The rearrangement links TRBV19 to TRBJ1-1; D not certain. The germline V and J ends were trimmed by 11 bases and 1 base, with 8 bases remaining between them. CDR3 size: 11 residues. Germline V gene sequence: CDR1 LNHDA, CDR2 SQIVND (reference sequence). The CDR3 bases are TGTGCCGTCAACTCGAACACTGAAGCTTTCTTT. The encoded protein is CAVNSNTEAFF.

This clonotype was picked up many times. V usage is TRBV12-3 or TRBV12-4 and J usage is TRBJ2-1; 7 bases map to TRBD1. This CDR3 is 14 amino acids long. The CDR3 nucleotides are TGTGTCTCATCGGGACAGAGCTCCTACAATGAGCAGTTCTTC. It is translated as CVSSGQSSYNEQFF.

This clonotype appeared many times. The J gene is TRBJ2-6, the V gene TRBV12-3 or TRBV12-4; tentatively, D is TRBD2 (5 bases). The CDR3 extends over 18 amino acids. Trimming pared 6 bases from V and 0 bases from J, leaving 18 bases between. In nucleotides, the CDR3 is TGTGCCAGCAGCCCCCCGGGCGGGCACTACTCTGGGGCCAACGTCCTGACTTTC. Translating it yields CASSPPGGHYSGANVLTF.

This clonotype was found many times. V is TRBV5-1 and J is TRBJ2-1, with 8 bases fitting TRBD2. The length of the CDR3 is 20 residues. In germline, CDR1 is SGHRS, CDR2 YFSETQ. Trimming took 0 bases from V and 6 from J; bases not matched to a gene: 20. The CDR3 spells CASSLAFSLPAGGRSNEQFF. The CDR3, as DNA: TGCGCCAGCAGCTTGGCTTTCAGTCTACCTGCGGGGGGCCGGTCCAATGAGCAGTTCTTC.

The chain uses TRBV12-3 or TRBV12-4 and TRBJ2-4; D gene unclear. The CDR3 has 12 amino acids. Deletions cut 3 bases from V and 7 bases from J, with 7 bases between. The CDR3 protein is CASSFTRNIQYF. CDR3 DNA sequence: TGTGCCAGCAGTTTTACCCGCAACATTCAGTACTTC.

This clonotype appeared many times. The chain links TRBV7-9 to TRBJ2-7, with 9 nucleotides matching TRBD1. The V segment lost 0 bases and the J segment 0 bases; nucleotides outside the gene matches: 0. Germline CDR1 and CDR2: SEHNR and FQNEAQ (reference sequence). The CDR3 totals 15 residues. CDR3 residues: CASSLAGQGSYEQYF. CDR3 DNA: TGTGCCAGCAGCTTAGCGGGACAGGGCTCCTACGAGCAGTACTTC.

This clonotype appeared a single time. This chain connects TRBV9 to TRBJ2-5; 14 nucleotides match TRBD2. Trimming at V came to 3 bases and at J to 1 base, leaving 2 bases not matched to a gene. Germline loops: CDR1 SGDLS, CDR2 YYNGEE. The CDR3 covers 16 residues. As DNA, the CDR3 is TGTGCCAGCAGCGGAGGACTAGCGGGGGGCCAAGAGACCCAGTACTTC. Its translation: CASSGGLAGGQETQYF.

This sequence joins TRBV9 and TRBJ2-3; maybe TRBD2 (5 bases). Germline assignment: CDR1 SGDLS and CDR2 YYNGEE. The CDR3 extends over 16 amino acids. The ends were cut back, 6 bases at V and 0 bases at J, with 17 bases in the middle. The CDR3 region is CASTNQGGPSTDTQYF. DNA for the CDR3: TGTGCCAGCACGAACCAAGGAGGACCTAGCACAGATACGCAGTATTTT.

This clonotype was recorded a few times. The CDR3 here is CAISESFASGGFQETQYF. The CDR3 nucleotides are TGTGCCATCAGTGAGTCTTTCGCTAGCGGGGGGTTCCAAGAGACCCAGTACTTC. The chain couples TRBV10-3 to TRBJ2-5, with 11 bases matching TRBD2. The CDR3 is made up of 18 amino acids. The germline V gene has CDR1 ENHRY and CDR2 SYGVKD. With V trimmed by 0 bases and J by 1 base, 7 bases remained unmatched.

V and J are TRBV27 and TRBJ2-3; D is uncertain. Germline lookup yields CDR1 MNHEY and CDR2 SMNVEV (reference sequence). The CDR3 contains 15 residues. V lost 5 bases to trimming and J lost 0 bases, with 12 bases between them. The CDR3 spells CASSPPWASTDTQYF. Here the CDR3 DNA reads TGTGCCAGCAGTCCCCCCTGGGCTAGCACAGATACGCAGTATTTT.

This clonotype showed up many times. This chain connects TRBV12-3 or TRBV12-4 to TRBJ1-5; the D is unclear. This CDR3 region has 15 residues. V lost 2 bases and J 3 bases, leaving 11 bases between the germline ends. CDR3 residues: CASSLKGLYNQPQHF. The DNA of the CDR3 is TGTGCCAGCAGTTTAAAAGGTTTATACAATCAGCCCCAGCATTTT.

This clonotype occurred a few times. The rearrangement links TRBV27 to TRBJ2-2; TRBD2 might be the D (7 bases). Trimming took 4 bases from V and 4 from J, leaving 10 bases between them. This CDR3 spans 14 amino acids. The V gene's germline CDR1 is MNHEY and CDR2 SMNVEV (reference sequence). The CDR3 region is CASSWAGATGELFF. For the CDR3, the DNA is TGTGCCAGCAGTTGGGCGGGGGCCACCGGGGAGCTGTTTTTT.

This rearrangement joins TRBV28 to TRBJ2-1; either TRBD1 or TRBD2 may supply D (6 bases each). Trimming took 1 base from V and 4 from J, leaving 8 bases between them. This CDR3 has 14 amino acids. CDR1 and CDR2 from the germline V gene are MDHEN and SYDVKM. CDR3 residues: CASSLSGAYNEQFF. In DNA form, the CDR3 reads TGTGCCAGCAGTTTATCGGGGGCTTACAATGAGCAGTTCTTC. Variable domain in full (rest from reference TRBV28 and TRBJ2-1): DVKVTQSSRYLVKRTGEKVFLECVQDMDHENMFWYRQDPGLGLRLIYFSYDVKMKEKGDIPEGYSVSREKKERFSLILESASTNQTSMYLCASSLSGAYNEQFFGPGTRLTVL.

A few counts support this clonotype. The chain employs TRBV6-2 or TRBV6-3 and TRBJ1-1; D remains ambiguous. V was cut by 2 bases and J by 8 bases, with 6 bases left in between. The CDR3 is 11 amino acids. The germline CDR1 and CDR2 sequences are MNHEY and SVGEGT. For the CDR3, the DNA is TGTGCCAGCAGTTACCCGGCGGAAGCTTTCTTT. It translates to CASSYPAEAFF.